This T cell receptor beta chain derives from a study of blood T cell repertoires in COVID-19. The CDR3 has 20 residues. The germline gives CDR1 KGHDR, CDR2 SFDVKD. V was clipped by 0 bases and J by 4 bases; unmatched bases: 14. The method was immunoSEQ multiplex PCR; TCRdb's version includes in-frame clones alone and lacks a portion of them. The sample shows fewer than 35,000 clones, about 88% of them seen only once. The sequencing sample was made of peripheral blood. The sequence was collected from a man older than 75 with acute or convalescent COVID-19. This chain connects TRBV24-1 to TRBJ2-1, with TRBD2 matching over 10 bases. The CDR3 coding sequence is TGTGCCACCAGTGATTTGATTACGGCTAGCGGGAGAATGCAGTACAATGAGCAGTTCTTC. Protein sequence: CATSDLITASGRMQYNEQFF.